This is a list of T cell receptor beta chains from one sample in a study of cytomegalovirus exposure and HLA in healthy donors. The assay was immunoSEQ multiplex PCR, and TCRdb's table has in-frame clones only and misses some. The sample has roughly 300,000 clones, approximately 88% seen once. Sequenced input: PBMCs. All receptors come from a woman under 30 in good health and CMV-seronegative. Each CDR3 is given with its conserved first and last residue. Fields, in order: clone size, J gene, V gene, D gene, CDR3 protein, CDR3 DNA. D genes are given only for firm matches. Only part of the rows carry a size: once, few, many, or a class if the clone is expanded.

abundance: .; j_gene: TRBJ1-6; v_gene: TRBV28; d_gene: TRBD1; CDR3aa: CASSSGTVNSPLHF; CDR3nt: TGTGCCAGCAGTTCAGGGACAGTAAATTCACCCCTCCACTTT
abundance: .; j_gene: TRBJ1-1; v_gene: TRBV5-1; d_gene: TRBD1; CDR3aa: CASSFSGGTEAFF; CDR3nt: TGCGCCAGCAGCTTTTCAGGGGGCACTGAAGCTTTCTTT
abundance: .; j_gene: TRBJ2-3; v_gene: TRBV5-1; d_gene: TRBD1; CDR3aa: CASNRDSSTDTQYF; CDR3nt: TGCGCCTCTAACCGGGACAGTTCCACAGATACGCAGTATTTT
abundance: .; j_gene: TRBJ2-1; v_gene: TRBV7-2; d_gene: .; CDR3aa: CASSLSKDPREKQYNEQFF; CDR3nt: TGTGCCAGCAGCTTATCGAAGGACCCTCGGGAGAAGCAATACAATGAGCAGTTCTTC
abundance: .; j_gene: TRBJ2-7; v_gene: TRBV4-2; d_gene: TRBD2; CDR3aa: CASSQDGLAGVEQYF; CDR3nt: TGTGCCAGCAGCCAAGATGGATTAGCGGGAGTCGAGCAGTACTTC
abundance: .; j_gene: TRBJ2-2; v_gene: TRBV7-2; d_gene: .; CDR3aa: CASSLARTGELFF; CDR3nt: TGTGCCAGCAGCTTAGCGAGGACCGGGGAGCTGTTTTTT
abundance: .; j_gene: TRBJ2-3; v_gene: TRBV7-2; d_gene: TRBD2; CDR3aa: CASSLESSGVSTDTQYF; CDR3nt: TGTGCCAGCAGCTTAGAGTCTAGCGGGGTTAGCACAGATACGCAGTATTTT
abundance: once; j_gene: TRBJ2-1; v_gene: TRBV7-2; d_gene: TRBD2; CDR3aa: CASSTGLADYNEQFF; CDR3nt: TGTGCCAGCAGCACCGGACTAGCGGACTACAATGAGCAGTTCTTC
abundance: .; j_gene: TRBJ2-2; v_gene: TRBV29-1; d_gene: TRBD2; CDR3aa: CSVASGSYTGELFF; CDR3nt: TGCAGCGTGGCTAGCGGGAGTTACACCGGGGAGCTGTTTTTT
abundance: .; j_gene: TRBJ1-1; v_gene: TRBV5-1; d_gene: TRBD1; CDR3aa: CASSAGQGAGGLLVSEAFF; CDR3nt: TGCGCCAGCAGCGCAGGACAGGGGGCTGGTGGATTACTTGTTTCTGAAGCTTTCTTT
abundance: .; j_gene: TRBJ2-3; v_gene: TRBV30; d_gene: .; CDR3aa: CAWSVTLTDTQYF; CDR3nt: TGTGCCTGGAGTGTAACCCTAACAGATACGCAGTATTTT
abundance: .; j_gene: TRBJ2-7; v_gene: TRBV27; d_gene: .; CDR3aa: CASSLGGASWREYEQYF; CDR3nt: TGTGCCAGCAGTTTAGGGGGGGCCAGTTGGAGAGAATACGAGCAGTACTTC